The entry that follows covers one T cell receptor beta chain sequence. This sample was taken from a study of blood T cell repertoires in COVID-19. In the study overall: From the United States, Italy and Spain came samples of acute and convalescent COVID-19. PBMCs, B-cell-depleted T cells, or T cells provided the cDNA or gDNA that made up the material.

The V and J ends lost 6 bases and 4 bases, in that order; junction bases with no gene match: 7. From germline, CDR1 is LNHDA and CDR2 SQIVND (reference sequence). CDR3 size: 14 residues. Per the original methods: By means of reference gene primer amplification, nucleated cell counts were estimated. Generated by immunoSEQ multiplex PCR, the TCRdb table keeps only in-frame clones and is missing some. V, J and clone size are taken as reported in that table, and D and trimming were inferred from the DNA itself. The sample contains more than 70,000 clones, roughly 86% of which appear only once. Input material: peripheral blood. The sequence came from a middle-aged man with active or convalescent COVID-19. V is TRBV19 and J is TRBJ1-1; 8 bases line up with TRBD1. This CDR3 reads CASSSTGVGTEAFF. The CDR3 nucleotides are TGTGCCAGTAGCTCGACAGGGGTTGGCACTGAAGCTTTCTTT.